This entry lists 23 T cell receptor beta chains sequenced from one sample in a study of neoadjuvant anti-PD-1 for oral cavity cancer. Indicated time point: after neoadjuvant nivolumab, at surgical resection. Profiling relied on immunoSEQ multiplex PCR, and the TCRdb table lists in-frame clones only, not all of them. The table has around 68,000 clones, 86% seen once. The sequencing used PBMCs, collected after nivolumab (anti-PD-1) treatment. The receptors here all came from a person between 40 and 85 years old with oral cavity squamous cell carcinoma.

The chain couples TRBV5-8 to TRBJ2-7; 9 bases match TRBD1. V was pared by 4 bases and J by 2 bases, with 7 bases of the junction left unmatched. The length of the CDR3 is 15 residues. Looked up from germline, CDR1 is SGHTS and CDR2 is YDEGEE. For the CDR3, the DNA is TGTGCCAGCAGCCACGGACAGGGGCAAACCTACGAGCAGTACTTC. It encodes CASSHGQGQTYEQYF.

V is TRBV30 and J is TRBJ2-5; D is ambiguous. The germline V gene encodes CDR1 GTSNPN and CDR2 SVGIG (reference sequence). The CDR3 sequence is 13 residues long. V lost 0 bases and J lost 5, with 10 bases in between. CDR3 DNA: TGTGCCTGGAGTGTACTGGCGGTGGAGACCCAGTACTTC. As protein: CAWSVLAVETQYF. Supplemented by reference TRBV30 and TRBJ2-5, the full variable domain reads SQTIHQWPATLVQPVGSPLSLECTVEGTSNPNLYWYRQAAGRGLQLLFYSVGIGQISSEVPQNLSASRPQDRQFILSSKKLLLSDSGFYLCAWSVLAVETQYFGPGTRLLVL.

This clone is categorized as medium-sized. The gene calls are TRBV29-1 and TRBJ2-1, with 7 positions matching TRBD2. The V segment lost 1 base and the J segment 3 bases; nucleotides outside the gene matches: 6. The CDR3 spans 15 residues. Germline V gene data show CDR1 as SQVTM and CDR2 as ANQGSEA. CDR3 loop: CSVEGLADDYNEQFF. The CDR3 bases are TGCAGCGTTGAAGGGCTAGCGGACGACTACAATGAGCAGTTCTTC.

The chain is built from TRBV7-9 and TRBJ1-2; D ambiguous. The CDR3 covers 14 residues. Germline V gives CDR1 SEHNR, CDR2 FQNEAQ (reference sequence). Trimming took 2 bases from V and 2 from J, leaving 9 bases between them. The CDR3 DNA reads as TGTGCCAGCAGCTTAACGGGGATAAACTATGGCTACACCTTC. This sequence encodes CASSLTGINYGYTF.

The chain has TRBV7-8 and TRBJ1-2; 12 bases are a match to TRBD1. V was pared by 5 bases and J by 7 bases, with 5 bases of the junction left unmatched. The CDR3 runs to 14 residues. CDR1 and CDR2 from the germline V gene are SGHVS and FQNEAQ. The CDR3 nucleotides read TGTGCCAGCAGCCGGGACAGGGGGCCCCTTGGCTACACCTTC. Translating gives CASSRDRGPLGYTF.

The J gene is TRBJ1-2, the V gene TRBV11-2; a weak D match, TRBD1 (5 bases). The CDR3 is made up of 13 amino acids. Trimming removed 5 bases at V and 8 bases at J, with 15 bases between. CDR1 and CDR2 from the germline V gene are SGHAT and FQNNGV. Here the CDR3 DNA reads TGTGCCAGCAGCAAACTGGGGGAGAGAGGCTACACCTTC. It yields the protein CASSKLGERGYTF.

This chain joins TRBV5-1 and TRBJ1-2, with 8 bases lining up with TRBD1. Germline CDR1 reads SGHRS; CDR2 reads YFSETQ. J lost 5 bases, V lost 3 bases, and 12 bases had no gene match. This CDR3 contains 16 residues. CDR3 DNA sequence: TGCGCCAGCAGCTCCTCCCTGACAGGGGTTAATTATGGCTACACCTTC. Translating it yields CASSSSLTGVNYGYTF.

The genes are TRBV9 and TRBJ1-1; the D gene is possibly TRBD1 (5 bases). The germline CDR1 and CDR2 sequences are SGDLS and YYNGEE. Trimming took 0 bases from V and 4 from J, leaving 13 bases between them. The CDR3 extends over 15 amino acids. The CDR3 is CASSVAWDPGTEAFF. The DNA for the CDR3 is TGTGCCAGCAGCGTAGCGTGGGACCCGGGCACTGAAGCTTTCTTT.

The chain links TRBV5-1 to TRBJ2-3, with 9 bases fitting TRBD2. J was trimmed by 2 bases and V by 0 bases; bases with no gene match: 7. The CDR3 extends over 17 amino acids. The germline gives CDR1 SGHRS, CDR2 YFSETQ. CDR3 sequence (DNA): TGCGCCAGCAGCTTGGTAGCGGGAGCTACGTACACAGATACGCAGTATTTT. It is translated as CASSLVAGATYTDTQYF.

V usage is TRBV19 and J usage is TRBJ1-5, with D perhaps matching TRBD1 (5 bases). Germline-derived CDR1 and CDR2 are LNHDA and SQIVND (reference sequence). The CDR3 totals 15 residues. V gave up 0 bases and J gave up 7 bases, with 13 bases separating them. CDR3 protein: CASSIDVGEGQPQHF. DNA of the CDR3: TGTGCCAGTAGTATAGATGTGGGGGAGGGACAGCCCCAGCATTTT.

The chain combines TRBV5-4 with TRBJ2-1; D uncertain. V lost 4 bases, J lost 9 bases, and 11 bases lay in between. Germline CDR1 reads SGHNT; CDR2 reads YYREEE (reference sequence). The CDR3 is 12 amino acids. Here the CDR3 DNA reads TGTGCCAGCAGCCCGTCCCGGTCTGAGCAGTTCTTC. Amino acids: CASSPSRSEQFF.

V is TRBV7-9 and J is TRBJ2-1; the match to TRBD1 covers 7 bases. Germline assignment: CDR1 SEHNR and CDR2 FQNEAQ (reference sequence). Trimming cost V 8 bases and J 4 bases; bases outside gene matches: 2. This CDR3 has 12 amino acids. CDR3: CASPDRYNEQFF. In nucleotides, the CDR3 is TGTGCCAGCCCGGACAGGTACAATGAGCAGTTCTTC.

In this sample, this clone turned up once. The rearrangement joins TRBV30 to TRBJ1-5, with D possibly being TRBD1 (5 bases). The V gene lost 1 base and the J gene lost 4 bases, with 8 bases spanning the gap. CDR1 is GTSNPN, CDR2 SVGIG, per germline (reference sequence). The CDR3 runs to 13 residues. The CDR3 loop reads CAWSEDTNQPQHF. Written as DNA, the CDR3 is TGTGCCTGGAGTGAGGACACGAATCAGCCCCAGCATTTT.

The CDR3 region is CASSLARGSSYNEQFF. In nucleotides, the CDR3 is TGTGCCAGCAGCTTGGCTCGGGGGAGCTCCTACAATGAGCAGTTCTTC. The chain is built from TRBV5-4 and TRBJ2-1; possibly TRBD2 for D (6 bases). Germline V gene lookup returns CDR1 SGHNT and CDR2 YYREEE (reference sequence). Trimming left V 0 bases short and J 0 bases short, with 10 bases between. The CDR3 consists of 16 residues. The full variable domain, its missing parts supplied by reference TRBV5-4 and TRBJ2-1, is ETGVTQSPTHLIKTRGQQVTLRCSSQSGHNTVSWYQQALGQGPQFIFQYYREEENGRGNFPPRFSGLQFPNYSSELNVNALELDDSALYLCASSLARGSSYNEQFFGPGTRLTVL.

Written as DNA, the CDR3 is TGCGCCAGCAGCTTCGACCAGGCCTACGAGCAGTACTTC. Amino acid sequence: CASSFDQAYEQYF. The chain uses TRBV5-1 and TRBJ2-7; D not certain. Per germline, CDR1 SGHRS and CDR2 YFSETQ. V was pared by 2 bases and J by 2 bases, with 8 bases between. There are 13 residues in the CDR3.

The chain recombines TRBV19 with TRBJ1-2; D is unclear. The V and J ends lost 0 bases and 2 bases respectively, with 10 bases between them. CDR1 and CDR2 (germline): LNHDA, SQIVND (reference sequence). The CDR3 has 15 amino acids. CDR3: CASSIDLGRNYGYTF. The CDR3, as DNA: TGTGCCAGTAGTATAGATCTCGGCCGCAACTATGGCTACACCTTC. Using reference TRBV19 and TRBJ1-2 for the parts outside the CDR3, the full variable domain is DGGITQSPKYLFRKEGQNVTLSCEQNLNHDAMYWYRQDPGQGLRLIYYSQIVNDFQKGDIAEGYSVSREKKESFPLTVTSAQKNPTAFYLCASSIDLGRNYGYTFGSGTRLTVV.

The sample holds one count of this clone. The chain employs TRBV5-4 and TRBJ2-2; 13 nucleotides align to TRBD2. The CDR3 has 17 amino acids. Germline V gives CDR1 SGHNT, CDR2 YYREEE (reference sequence). Losses at the gene ends were 0 bases for V and 6 bases for J; bases not matched to a gene: 5. For the CDR3, the DNA is TGTGCCAGCAGCTTGGGACTAGCGGGAGGCCGCGCCGGGGAGCTGTTTTTT. Encoded protein: CASSLGLAGGRAGELFF.

The genes are TRBV10-1 and TRBJ2-1, with 10 bases that match TRBD2. This CDR3 is 14 amino acids long. V lost 8 bases, J lost 4 bases, and 5 bases stayed unmatched. CDR1 WNHNN and CDR2 SYGVQD come from the germline V gene (reference sequence). CDR3 loop: CASSMGLAYNEQFF. The CDR3 DNA reads as TGCGCCAGCTCTATGGGACTAGCGTACAATGAGCAGTTCTTC.

This clone occurred once. V gene TRBV6-6 combines with J gene TRBJ1-2; 7 nucleotides agree with TRBD1. The CDR3 consists of 13 residues. Germline CDR1 MNHNY, CDR2 SVGAGI (reference sequence). Trimming at V came to 5 bases and at J to 3 bases, leaving 3 bases not matched to a gene. CDR3 coding DNA: TGTGCCAGCAGTCGGGACAGCTACTATGGCTACACCTTC. Protein: CASSRDSYYGYTF.

J is TRBJ2-7 and V is TRBV6-5, with TRBD1 identical over 8 bases. The CDR3 length is 13 residues. V lost 6 bases to trimming and J lost 3 bases; unmatched junction nucleotides: 4. Germline loops: CDR1 MNHEY, CDR2 SVGAGI. The CDR3 nucleotides are TGTGCCAGCAGGCGGACAGGGAACTACGAGCAGTACTTC. This gives the protein CASRRTGNYEQYF.

This clone was observed once. The rearrangement links TRBV4-1 to TRBJ2-5, with TRBD1 as a possible D gene (6 bases). The ends were cut back, 1 base at V and 4 bases at J, with 10 bases in the middle. Germline assignment: CDR1 MGHRA and CDR2 YSYEKL. The CDR3 covers 14 residues. CDR3 in DNA: TGCGCCAGCAGCCAAGGGACAGTTTTAGAGACCCAGTACTTC. Residues: CASSQGTVLETQYF.

The gene calls are TRBV7-6 and TRBJ2-5, with no clear D. The V gene lost 4 bases and the J gene lost 7 bases, with 7 bases spanning the gap. The CDR3 totals 11 residues. Germline CDR1 is SGHVS and CDR2 is FNYEAQ. The CDR3: CASSSLGTQYF. For the CDR3, the DNA is TGTGCCAGCAGCTCTTTGGGGACCCAGTACTTC.

This chain links TRBV9 with TRBJ1-1; possible D gene TRBD1, 6 bases. Trimming shortened V by 3 bases and J by 4 bases, and 7 bases separated the two germline ends. The CDR3 has 12 residues. CDR1 and CDR2 (germline): SGDLS, YYNGEE. CDR3 coding DNA: TGTGCCAGCAGCGGAGGGGGCACTGAAGCTTTCTTT. Translation: CASSGGGTEAFF.